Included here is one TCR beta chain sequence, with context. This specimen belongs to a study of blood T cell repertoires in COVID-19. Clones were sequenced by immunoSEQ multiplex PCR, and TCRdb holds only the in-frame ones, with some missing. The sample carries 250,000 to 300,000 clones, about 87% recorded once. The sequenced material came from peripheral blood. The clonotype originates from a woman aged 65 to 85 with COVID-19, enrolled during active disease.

CDR3 in amino acids: CAISGDRVSGANVLTF. The CDR3 nucleotides are TGTGCCATCAGTGGCGACAGGGTTTCTGGGGCCAACGTCCTGACTTTC. V and J are TRBV10-3 and TRBJ2-6, with TRBD1 identical over 7 bases. Germline V lookup: CDR1 ENHRY, CDR2 SYGVKD. CDR3 length: 16 residues. Losses at the gene ends were 4 bases for V and 1 base for J; bases not matched to a gene: 4.